The clone carrying this TCR beta chain appeared many times. Source study methods: Estimates of nucleated cell counts were drawn from the amplification of reference gene primers. Sequenced by immunoSEQ multiplex PCR; TCRdb stores in-frame clones only, minus some. V and J calls and clone size are those listed in that table; D and trimming were worked out from the DNA. The sample carries about 200,000 clones, approximately 90% recorded once. Seattle enrolled patients during active infection and tracked them longitudinally. Germline CDR1 and CDR2: SGHAT and FQNNGV. The CDR3 spans 12 residues. Deletions cut 6 bases from V and 4 bases from J, with 9 bases between. This entry comes from a study of blood T cell repertoires in COVID-19.

This chain uses TRBV11-2 with TRBJ1-1; D uncertain. Input material: peripheral blood. This receptor was taken from a woman aged 50 to 65 with COVID-19, enrolled during active disease. The CDR3 is CASRLLSTEAFF. The CDR3 region has the DNA TGTGCCAGCAGGCTCCTCAGCACTGAAGCTTTCTTT.